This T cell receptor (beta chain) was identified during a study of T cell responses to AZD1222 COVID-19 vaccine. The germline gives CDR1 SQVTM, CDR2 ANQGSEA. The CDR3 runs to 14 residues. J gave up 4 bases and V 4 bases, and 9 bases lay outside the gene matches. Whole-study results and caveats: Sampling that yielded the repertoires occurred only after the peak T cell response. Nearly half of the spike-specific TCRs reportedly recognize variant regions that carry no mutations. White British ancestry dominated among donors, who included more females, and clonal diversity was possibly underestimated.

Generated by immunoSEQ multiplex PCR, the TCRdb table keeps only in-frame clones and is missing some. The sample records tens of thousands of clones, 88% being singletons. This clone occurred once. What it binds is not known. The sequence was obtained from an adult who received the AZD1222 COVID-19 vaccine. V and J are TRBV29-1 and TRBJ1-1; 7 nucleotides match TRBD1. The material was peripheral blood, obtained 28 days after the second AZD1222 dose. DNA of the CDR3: TGCAGCGTTGGGGGACAGAATGCCATCACTGAAGCTTTCTTT. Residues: CSVGGQNAITEAFF.